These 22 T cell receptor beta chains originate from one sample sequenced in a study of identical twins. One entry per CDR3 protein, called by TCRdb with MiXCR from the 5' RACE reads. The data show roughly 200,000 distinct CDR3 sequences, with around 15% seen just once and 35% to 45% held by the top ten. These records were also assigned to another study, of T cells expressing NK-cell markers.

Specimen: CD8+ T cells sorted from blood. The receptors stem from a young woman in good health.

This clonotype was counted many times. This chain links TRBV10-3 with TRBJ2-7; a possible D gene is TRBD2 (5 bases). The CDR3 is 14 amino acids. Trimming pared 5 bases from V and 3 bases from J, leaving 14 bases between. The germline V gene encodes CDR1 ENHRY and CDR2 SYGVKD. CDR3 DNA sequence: TGTGCCATCAGTCGTTTGCGGGCTAGCTACGAGCAGTACTTC. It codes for CAISRLRASYEQYF.

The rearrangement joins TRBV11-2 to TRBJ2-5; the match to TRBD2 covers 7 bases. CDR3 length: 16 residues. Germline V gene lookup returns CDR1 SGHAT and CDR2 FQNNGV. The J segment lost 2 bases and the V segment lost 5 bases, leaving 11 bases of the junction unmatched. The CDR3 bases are TGTGCCAGCAGCATAGCTCGGCAGGGACTACAAGAGACCCAGTACTTC. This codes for CASSIARQGLQETQYF.

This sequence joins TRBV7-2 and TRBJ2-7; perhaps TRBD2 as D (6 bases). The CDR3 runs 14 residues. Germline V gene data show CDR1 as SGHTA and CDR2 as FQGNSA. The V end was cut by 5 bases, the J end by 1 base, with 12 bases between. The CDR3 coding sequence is TGTGCCAGCAGCGTCCCGGGAGATTCCTACGAGCAGTACTTC. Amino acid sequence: CASSVPGDSYEQYF.

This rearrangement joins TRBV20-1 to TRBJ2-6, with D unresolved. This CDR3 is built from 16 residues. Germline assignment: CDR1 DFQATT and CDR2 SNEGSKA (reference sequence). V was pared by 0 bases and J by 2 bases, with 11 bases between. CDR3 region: CSARDPARTGANVLTF. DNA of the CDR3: TGCAGTGCTAGAGATCCCGCCCGGACTGGGGCCAACGTCCTGACTTTC.

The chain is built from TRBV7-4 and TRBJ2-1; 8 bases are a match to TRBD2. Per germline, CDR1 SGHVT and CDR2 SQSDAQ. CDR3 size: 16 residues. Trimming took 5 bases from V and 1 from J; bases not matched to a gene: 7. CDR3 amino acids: CASSKSGGASYNEQFF. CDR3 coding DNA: TGTGCCAGCAGCAAATCCGGGGGGGCGTCCTACAATGAGCAGTTCTTC.

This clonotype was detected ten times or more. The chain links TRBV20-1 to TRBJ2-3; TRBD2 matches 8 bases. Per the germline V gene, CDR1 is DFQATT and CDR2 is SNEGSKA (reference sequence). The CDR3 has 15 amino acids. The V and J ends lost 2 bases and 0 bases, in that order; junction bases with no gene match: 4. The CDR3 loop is CSARNSGDSTDTQYF. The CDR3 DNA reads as TGCAGTGCTAGAAATAGCGGGGATAGCACAGATACGCAGTATTTT.

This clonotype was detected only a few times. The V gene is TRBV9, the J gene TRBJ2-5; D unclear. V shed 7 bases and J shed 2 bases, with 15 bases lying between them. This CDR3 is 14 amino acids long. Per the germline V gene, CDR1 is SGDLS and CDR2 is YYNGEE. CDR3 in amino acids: CASSSEVSQETQYF. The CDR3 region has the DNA TGTGCCAGCTCTTCAGAGGTGTCTCAAGAGACCCAGTACTTC. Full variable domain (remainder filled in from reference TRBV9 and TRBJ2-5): DSGVTQTPKHLITATGQRVTLRCSPRSGDLSVYWYQQSLDQGLQFLIQYYNGEERAKGNILERFSAQQFPDLHSELNLSSLELGDSALYFCASSSEVSQETQYFGPGTRLLVL.

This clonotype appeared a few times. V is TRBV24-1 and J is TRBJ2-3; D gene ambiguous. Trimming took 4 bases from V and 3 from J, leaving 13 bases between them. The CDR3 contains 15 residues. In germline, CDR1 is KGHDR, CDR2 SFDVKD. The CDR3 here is CATSDRAGPTDTQYF. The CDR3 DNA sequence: TGTGCCACCAGTGACCGGGCCGGGCCGACAGATACGCAGTATTTT.

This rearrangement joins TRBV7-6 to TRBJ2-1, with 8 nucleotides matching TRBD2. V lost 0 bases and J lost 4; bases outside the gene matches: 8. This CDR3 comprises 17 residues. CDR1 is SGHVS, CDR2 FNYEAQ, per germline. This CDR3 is CASSLASSGGPYNEQFF. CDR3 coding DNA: TGTGCCAGCAGCTTAGCGTCCAGCGGGGGACCATACAATGAGCAGTTCTTC.

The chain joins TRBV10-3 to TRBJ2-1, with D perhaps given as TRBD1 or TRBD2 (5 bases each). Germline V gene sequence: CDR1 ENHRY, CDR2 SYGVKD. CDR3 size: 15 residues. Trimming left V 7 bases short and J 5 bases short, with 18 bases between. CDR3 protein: CAINRPGRLDNEQFF. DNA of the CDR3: TGTGCCATCAACCGGCCGGGACGGTTAGACAATGAGCAGTTCTTC.

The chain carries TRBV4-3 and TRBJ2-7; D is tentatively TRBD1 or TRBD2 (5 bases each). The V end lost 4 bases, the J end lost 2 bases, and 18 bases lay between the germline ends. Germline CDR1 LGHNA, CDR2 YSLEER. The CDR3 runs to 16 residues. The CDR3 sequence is CASSPDPGTTAYEQYF. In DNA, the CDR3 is TGCGCCAGCAGCCCCGACCCCGGGACCACCGCCTACGAGCAGTACTTC.

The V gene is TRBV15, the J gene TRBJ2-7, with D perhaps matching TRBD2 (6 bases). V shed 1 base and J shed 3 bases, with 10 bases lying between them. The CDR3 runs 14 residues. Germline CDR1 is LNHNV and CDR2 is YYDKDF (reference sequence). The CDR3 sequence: CATSRAGENYEQYF. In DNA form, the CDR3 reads TGTGCCACCAGCAGAGCGGGGGAGAACTACGAGCAGTACTTC.

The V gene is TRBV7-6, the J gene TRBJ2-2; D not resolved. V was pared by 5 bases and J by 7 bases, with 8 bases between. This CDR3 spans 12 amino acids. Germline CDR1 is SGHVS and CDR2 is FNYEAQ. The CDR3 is CASSPALGELFF. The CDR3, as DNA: TGTGCCAGCAGCCCGGCCCTCGGGGAGCTGTTTTTT. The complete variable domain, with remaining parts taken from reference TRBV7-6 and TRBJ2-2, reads GAGVSQSPRYKVTKRGQDVALRCDPISGHVSLYWYRQALGQGPEFLTYFNYEAQQDKSGLPNDRFSAERPEGSISTLTIQRTEQRDSAMYRCASSPALGELFFGEGSRLTVL.

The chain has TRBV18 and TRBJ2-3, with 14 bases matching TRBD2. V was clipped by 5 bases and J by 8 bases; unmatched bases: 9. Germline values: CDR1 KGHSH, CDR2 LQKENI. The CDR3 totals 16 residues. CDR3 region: CASSTGLAGEDGTQYF. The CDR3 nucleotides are TGTGCCAGCTCAACGGGACTAGCGGGAGAGGACGGTACGCAGTATTTT. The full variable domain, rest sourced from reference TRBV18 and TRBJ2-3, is NAGVMQNPRHLVRRRGQEARLRCSPMKGHSHVYWYRQLPEEGLKFMVYLQKENIIDESGMPKERFSAEFPKEGPSILRIQQVVRGDSAAYFCASSTGLAGEDGTQYFGPGTRLTVL.

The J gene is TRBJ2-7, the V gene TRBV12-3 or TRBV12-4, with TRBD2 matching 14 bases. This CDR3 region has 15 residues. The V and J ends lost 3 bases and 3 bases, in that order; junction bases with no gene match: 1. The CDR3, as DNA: TGTGCCAGCAGTTTCGGACTAGCGGGAGGCTACGAGCAGTACTTC. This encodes CASSFGLAGGYEQYF.

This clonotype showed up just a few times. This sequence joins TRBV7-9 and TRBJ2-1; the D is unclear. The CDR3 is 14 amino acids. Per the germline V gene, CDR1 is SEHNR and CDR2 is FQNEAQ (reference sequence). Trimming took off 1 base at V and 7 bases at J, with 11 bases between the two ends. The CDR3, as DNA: TGTGCCAGCAGCTTAGACTCGGAGTGGAATGAGCAGTTCTTC. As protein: CASSLDSEWNEQFF. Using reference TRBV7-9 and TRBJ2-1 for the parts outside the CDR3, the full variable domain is DTGVSQNPRHKITKRGQNVTFRCDPISEHNRLYWYRQTLGQGPEFLTYFQNEAQLEKSRLLSDRFSAERPKGSFSTLEIQRTEQGDSAMYLCASSLDSEWNEQFFGPGTRLTVL.

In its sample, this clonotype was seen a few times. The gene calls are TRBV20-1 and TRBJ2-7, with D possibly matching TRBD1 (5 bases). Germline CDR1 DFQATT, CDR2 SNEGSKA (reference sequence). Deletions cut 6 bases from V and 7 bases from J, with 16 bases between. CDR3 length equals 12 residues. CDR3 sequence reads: CSATGSPGEQYF. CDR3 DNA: TGCAGTGCCACGGGCAGCCCAGGGGAGCAGTACTTC.

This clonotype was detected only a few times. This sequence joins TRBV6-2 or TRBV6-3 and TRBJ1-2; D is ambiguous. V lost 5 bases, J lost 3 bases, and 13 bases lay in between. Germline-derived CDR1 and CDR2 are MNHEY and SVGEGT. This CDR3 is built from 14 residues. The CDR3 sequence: CASSPWSDDYGYTF. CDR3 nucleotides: TGTGCCAGCAGTCCTTGGTCGGATGACTATGGCTACACCTTC.

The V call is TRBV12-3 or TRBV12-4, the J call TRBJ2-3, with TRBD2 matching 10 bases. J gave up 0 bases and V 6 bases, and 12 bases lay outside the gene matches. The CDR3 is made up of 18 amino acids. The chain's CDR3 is CASRKIAGGLASTDTQYF. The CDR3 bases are TGTGCCAGCAGGAAAATAGCGGGGGGCCTAGCAAGCACAGATACGCAGTATTTT.

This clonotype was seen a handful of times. CDR3 protein: CASSYGAGAVGTGELFF. DNA of the CDR3: TGTGCCAGCAGTTACGGTGCGGGAGCGGTGGGCACCGGGGAGCTGTTTTTT. J is TRBJ2-2 and V is TRBV6-5; 7 bases align to TRBD2. The germline gives CDR1 MNHEY, CDR2 SVGAGI. V lost 2 bases to trimming and J lost 4 bases; unmatched junction nucleotides: 10. CDR3 length equals 17 residues.

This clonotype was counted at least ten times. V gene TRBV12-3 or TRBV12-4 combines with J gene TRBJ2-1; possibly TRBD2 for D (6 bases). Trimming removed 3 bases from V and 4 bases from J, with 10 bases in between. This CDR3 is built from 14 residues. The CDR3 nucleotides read TGTGCCAGCAGTTTGACGGGGGTTTACAATGAGCAGTTCTTC. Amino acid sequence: CASSLTGVYNEQFF.

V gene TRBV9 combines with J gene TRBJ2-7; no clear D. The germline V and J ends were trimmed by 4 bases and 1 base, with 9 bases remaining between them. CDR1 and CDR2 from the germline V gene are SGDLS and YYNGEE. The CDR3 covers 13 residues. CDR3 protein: CASSSSPSYEQYF. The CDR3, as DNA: TGTGCCAGCAGCTCCTCTCCGTCCTACGAGCAGTACTTC. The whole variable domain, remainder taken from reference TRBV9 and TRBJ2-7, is DSGVTQTPKHLITATGQRVTLRCSPRSGDLSVYWYQQSLDQGLQFLIQYYNGEERAKGNILERFSAQQFPDLHSELNLSSLELGDSALYFCASSSSPSYEQYFGPGTRLTVT.